One sample yielded the 27 T cell receptor beta chains listed below, sequenced in a study of cytomegalovirus exposure and HLA in healthy donors. The primer mix had 60 Vbeta and 13 Jbeta primers. Generated by immunoSEQ multiplex PCR, the TCRdb table keeps only in-frame clones and is missing some. This sample carries over 100,000 clones, with over 1.5% going to the ten biggest clones. Material: PBMCs. The receptors originated from a man younger than 35 in good health and CMV-seronegative.

The V gene is TRBV18, the J gene TRBJ1-1, with 8 bases identical to TRBD1. V was clipped by 1 base and J by 1 base; unmatched bases: 11. CDR3 length: 18 residues. Germline V gene sequence: CDR1 KGHSH, CDR2 LQKENI. The CDR3 here is CASSPLTGGAPSNTEAFF. The CDR3 region has the DNA TGTGCCAGCTCACCACTAACAGGGGGGGCACCTTCGAACACTGAAGCTTTCTTT.

V usage is TRBV18 and J usage is TRBJ1-5; D call uncertain. Germline CDR1 is KGHSH and CDR2 is LQKENI. V dropped 9 bases and J dropped 0 bases, with 9 bases sitting between them. The CDR3 extends over 13 amino acids. CDR3: CASTTDSNQPQHF. The CDR3 DNA reads as TGTGCCAGTACCACAGATAGCAATCAGCCCCAGCATTTT.

V usage is TRBV7-2 and J usage is TRBJ2-5; D ambiguous. Germline V gene sequence: CDR1 SGHTA, CDR2 FQGNSA. CDR3 length: 14 amino acids. V was cut by 1 base and J by 5 bases, with 11 bases left in between. CDR3 nucleotides: TGTGCCAGCAGCTTAGGACCCTCCGGGGAGACCCAGTACTTC. This gives the protein CASSLGPSGETQYF.

The chain carries TRBV18 and TRBJ2-5; no clear D. Between the trimmed V and J ends, which lost 3 bases and 0 bases, there was a span of 5 bases. This CDR3 contains 13 residues. Germline CDR1 KGHSH, CDR2 LQKENI. The chain's CDR3 is CASSPQNQETQYF. In nucleotides, the CDR3 is TGTGCCAGCTCACCCCAGAACCAAGAGACCCAGTACTTC.

This chain joins TRBV4-1 and TRBJ2-3; D possibly corresponds to TRBD1 (6 bases). Trimming took 0 bases from V and 0 from J, leaving 10 bases between them. CDR3 length: 16 residues. CDR1 and CDR2 (germline): MGHRA, YSYEKL. CDR3 bases: TGCGCCAGCAGCCAAGAACCAGGGGCTAGCACAGATACGCAGTATTTT. Protein sequence: CASSQEPGASTDTQYF.

The chain couples TRBV5-5 to TRBJ1-1; D not resolved. Trimming shortened V by 1 base and J by 1 base, and 5 bases separated the two germline ends. Germline V gene sequence: CDR1 SGHKS, CDR2 YYEKEE (reference sequence). This CDR3 region has 13 residues. The CDR3 protein is CASSLSANTEAFF. The CDR3 nucleotides are TGTGCCAGCAGCTTGAGCGCGAACACTGAAGCTTTCTTT.

The V call is TRBV11-2, the J call TRBJ2-3; no reliable D call. V dropped 5 bases and J dropped 2 bases, with 5 bases sitting between them. The germline CDR1 and CDR2 sequences are SGHAT and FQNNGV. The CDR3 loop spans 12 amino acids. CDR3 bases: TGTGCCAGCAGCCCCTACACAGATACGCAGTATTTT. Translation gives CASSPYTDTQYF. Full variable domain (missing parts from reference TRBV11-2 and TRBJ2-3): EAGVAQSPRYKIIEKRQSVAFWCNPISGHATLYWYQQILGQGPKLLIQFQNNGVVDDSQLPKDRFSAERLKGVDSTLKIQPAKLEDSAVYLCASSPYTDTQYFGPGTRLTVL.

The rearrangement links TRBV28 to TRBJ1-1; 9 bases are shared with TRBD1. V was clipped by 3 bases and J by 6 bases; unmatched bases: 5. This CDR3 contains 14 residues. Germline CDR1 is MDHEN and CDR2 is SYDVKM. DNA of the CDR3: TGTGCCAGCAGTTTTGGACAGGGGCGAGCTGAAGCTTTCTTT. Residues: CASSFGQGRAEAFF.

The chain couples TRBV19 to TRBJ1-3; D ambiguous. CDR1 is LNHDA and CDR2 is SQIVND in the germline V gene (reference sequence). Trimming stripped 3 bases from V and 0 bases from J, with 12 bases between. The CDR3 is 16 residues long. The DNA for the CDR3 is TGTGCCAGTAGTATCCGCCCACAGAGCTCTGGAAACACCATATATTTT. Its translation: CASSIRPQSSGNTIYF.

The chain has TRBV6-1 and TRBJ1-2, with D maybe TRBD1 (5 bases). Trimming took off 6 bases at V and 5 bases at J, with 13 bases between the two ends. CDR1 MNHNS and CDR2 SASEGT come from the germline V gene. The CDR3 spans 13 residues. The chain's CDR3 is CASSDTTDYGYTF. As DNA, the CDR3 is TGTGCCAGCAGCGATACGACAGATTATGGCTACACCTTC.

This chain links TRBV30 with TRBJ1-2, with D hard to call. Germline assignment: CDR1 GTSNPN and CDR2 SVGIG (reference sequence). The CDR3 runs 14 residues. V lost 3 bases and J lost 7, with 18 bases in between. The CDR3 region has the DNA TGTGCCTGGAGGGCCGGGTATGCCATGGGTGGCTACACCTTC. Translation: CAWRAGYAMGGYTF.

V is TRBV5-4 and J is TRBJ2-3, with 8 positions matching TRBD2. With V trimmed by 2 bases and J by 3 bases, 2 bases remained unmatched. CDR3 length equals 14 residues. The germline V gene encodes CDR1 SGHNT and CDR2 YYREEE (reference sequence). CDR3 in amino acids: CASSLGTRTDTQYF. The CDR3 DNA reads as TGTGCCAGCAGCTTAGGGACTAGAACAGATACGCAGTATTTT.

This rearrangement joins TRBV30 to TRBJ2-7; 9 bases map to TRBD1. CDR1 is GTSNPN and CDR2 is SVGIG in the germline V gene (reference sequence). CDR3 length equals 14 residues. The trim removed 5 bases at V and 7 bases at J, leaving 12 bases unmatched. CDR3 nucleotides: TGTGCCTGGGCTCAGGGACAGGGACCGGGGGAGCAGTACTTC. As protein: CAWAQGQGPGEQYF.

The chain combines TRBV7-9 with TRBJ1-1, with D possibly TRBD1 on 6 matching bases. Between the trimmed V and J ends, which lost 3 bases and 4 bases, there was a span of 15 bases. Germline V gene lookup returns CDR1 SEHNR and CDR2 FQNEAQ (reference sequence). The CDR3 extends over 15 amino acids. This chain's CDR3 is CASSFGRGLGTEAFF. CDR3 DNA: TGTGCCAGCAGCTTTGGAAGGGGGTTAGGCACTGAAGCTTTCTTT.

The rearrangement links TRBV6-6 to TRBJ1-1; 8 positions match TRBD1. The CDR3 spans 14 residues. Germline CDR1 is MNHNY and CDR2 is SVGAGI (reference sequence). The trim removed 5 bases at V and 2 bases at J, leaving 4 bases unmatched. The CDR3 bases are TGTGCCAGCAGTAATGACAGGGGAAACACTGAAGCTTTCTTT. It translates to CASSNDRGNTEAFF.

The chain has TRBV10-3 and TRBJ2-5; 13 nucleotides line up with TRBD2. The germline gives CDR1 ENHRY, CDR2 SYGVKD. The V segment lost 5 bases and the J segment 3 bases; nucleotides outside the gene matches: 6. The CDR3 is 16 amino acids. Here the CDR3 DNA reads TGTGCCATCAGTACGGGACTAGCGGGAAAGGAAGAGACCCAGTACTTC. Translating gives CAISTGLAGKEETQYF.

V gene TRBV19 combines with J gene TRBJ1-2; weak D call: TRBD1 (6 bases). This CDR3 spans 15 amino acids. Germline V gene lookup returns CDR1 LNHDA and CDR2 SQIVND (reference sequence). Trimming stripped 1 base from V and 0 bases from J, with 9 bases between. In nucleotides, the CDR3 is TGTGCCAGTAGTATAGCGGGGGGCTCTAACTATGGCTACACCTTC. Its translation is CASSIAGGSNYGYTF.

The V gene is TRBV6-1, the J gene TRBJ2-1, with 8 bases that match TRBD1. The V and J ends lost 3 bases and 7 bases, in that order; junction bases with no gene match: 5. Germline V gene lookup returns CDR1 MNHNS and CDR2 SASEGT. The CDR3 is made up of 14 amino acids. The DNA of the CDR3 is TGTGCCAGCAGTGACAGGGGGCCCGGGAATGAGCAGTTCTTC. Protein sequence: CASSDRGPGNEQFF.

The CDR3 DNA reads TGTGCCAGCGGGAGGGGGGTAGCAAGCACAGATACGCAGTATTTT. It codes for CASGRGVASTDTQYF. V and J are TRBV9 and TRBJ2-3, with D maybe TRBD2 (7 bases). The CDR3 totals 15 residues. The V end lost 7 bases, the J end lost 0 bases, and 15 bases lay between the germline ends. Germline CDR1 and CDR2: SGDLS and YYNGEE.

This chain joins TRBV27 and TRBJ1-5; no firm D call. V lost 2 bases to trimming and J lost 5 bases, with 10 bases between them. Germline CDR1 is MNHEY and CDR2 is SMNVEV (reference sequence). This CDR3 has 14 residues. The CDR3 sequence: CASSLAPGDQPQHF. DNA for the CDR3: TGTGCCAGCAGTTTAGCTCCCGGGGATCAGCCCCAGCATTTT.

V gene TRBV11-1 combines with J gene TRBJ2-5; perhaps TRBD2 as D (5 bases). Trimming left V 5 bases short and J 4 bases short, with 11 bases between. From germline, CDR1 is SGHAT and CDR2 FQDESV (reference sequence). The CDR3 extends over 13 amino acids. CDR3 DNA sequence: TGTGCCAGCAGCCGGGATCCGGGAGAGACCCAGTACTTC. It translates to CASSRDPGETQYF.

The chain couples TRBV5-4 to TRBJ2-1, with 12 positions matching TRBD2. Germline loops: CDR1 SGHNT, CDR2 YYREEE (reference sequence). Trimming took 3 bases from V and 6 from J; bases not matched to a gene: 4. This CDR3 is built from 15 residues. CDR3 amino acids: CASSSKTSGSNEQFF. The CDR3 DNA is TGTGCCAGCAGCTCAAAGACTAGCGGGAGCAATGAGCAGTTCTTC.

The genes are TRBV28 and TRBJ2-1; 7 positions match TRBD2. Germline-derived CDR1 and CDR2 are MDHEN and SYDVKM. The CDR3 runs to 14 residues. Trimming at V came to 6 bases and at J to 1 base, leaving 3 bases not matched to a gene. CDR3 in DNA: TGTGCCAGCAGCGGACTAGGATCCTACAATGAGCAGTTCTTC. Translated: CASSGLGSYNEQFF.

The chain has TRBV7-2 and TRBJ2-1; D not resolved. Per germline, CDR1 SGHTA and CDR2 FQGNSA. V was clipped by 5 bases and J by 8 bases, with 7 bases between them. The CDR3 loop spans 11 amino acids. The CDR3: CASSEADEQFF. As DNA, the CDR3 is TGTGCCAGCAGCGAAGCCGATGAGCAGTTCTTC.

The rearrangement joins TRBV19 to TRBJ2-7, with D perhaps TRBD1 (6 bases). Germline-derived CDR1 and CDR2 are LNHDA and SQIVND (reference sequence). CDR3 length: 13 residues. V was cut by 4 bases and J by 5 bases, with 12 bases left in between. For the CDR3, the DNA is TGTGCCAGTAGTACCAACAGGGATCACGAGCAGTACTTC. Its protein is CASSTNRDHEQYF.

This chain connects TRBV6-4 to TRBJ2-3, with 9 positions matching TRBD2. This CDR3 has 15 amino acids. Trimming at V came to 8 bases and at J to 4 bases, leaving 10 bases not matched to a gene. CDR1 is MRHNA and CDR2 is SNTAGT in the germline V gene. Here the CDR3 reads CASSPGLAGADTQYF. The CDR3 bases are TGTGCCAGCTCCCCCGGTTTAGCGGGGGCAGATACGCAGTATTTT.

V usage is TRBV18 and J usage is TRBJ1-1, with 8 nucleotides matching TRBD1. The germline V gene has CDR1 KGHSH and CDR2 LQKENI. After removal of 1 base from V and 4 bases from J, the junction contained 2 bases not matched to a gene. The CDR3 contains 14 residues. The CDR3 loop reads CASSPQDRATEAFF. The CDR3 DNA follows: TGTGCCAGCTCACCACAGGACAGGGCCACTGAAGCTTTCTTT.